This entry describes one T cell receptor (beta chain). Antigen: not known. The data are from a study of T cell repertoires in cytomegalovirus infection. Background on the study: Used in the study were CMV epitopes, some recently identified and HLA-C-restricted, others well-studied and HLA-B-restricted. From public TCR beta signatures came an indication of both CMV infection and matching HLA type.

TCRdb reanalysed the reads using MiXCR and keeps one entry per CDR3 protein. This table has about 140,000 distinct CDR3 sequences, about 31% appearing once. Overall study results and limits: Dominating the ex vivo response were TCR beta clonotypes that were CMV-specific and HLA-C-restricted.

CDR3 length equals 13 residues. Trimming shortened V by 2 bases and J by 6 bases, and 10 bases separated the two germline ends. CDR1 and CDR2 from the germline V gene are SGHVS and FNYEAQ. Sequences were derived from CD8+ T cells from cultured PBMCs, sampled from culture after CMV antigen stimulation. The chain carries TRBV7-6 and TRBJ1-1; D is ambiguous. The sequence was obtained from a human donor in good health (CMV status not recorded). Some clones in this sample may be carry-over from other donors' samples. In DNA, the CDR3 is TGTGCCAGCAGCTTATCGCCGTTTCCTGAAGCTTTCTTT. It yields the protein CASSLSPFPEAFF. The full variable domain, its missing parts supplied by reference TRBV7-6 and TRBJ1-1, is GAGVSQSPRYKVTKRGQDVALRCDPISGHVSLYWYRQALGQGPEFLTYFNYEAQQDKSGLPNDRFSAERPEGSISTLTIQRTEQRDSAMYRCASSLSPFPEAFFGQGTRLTVV.